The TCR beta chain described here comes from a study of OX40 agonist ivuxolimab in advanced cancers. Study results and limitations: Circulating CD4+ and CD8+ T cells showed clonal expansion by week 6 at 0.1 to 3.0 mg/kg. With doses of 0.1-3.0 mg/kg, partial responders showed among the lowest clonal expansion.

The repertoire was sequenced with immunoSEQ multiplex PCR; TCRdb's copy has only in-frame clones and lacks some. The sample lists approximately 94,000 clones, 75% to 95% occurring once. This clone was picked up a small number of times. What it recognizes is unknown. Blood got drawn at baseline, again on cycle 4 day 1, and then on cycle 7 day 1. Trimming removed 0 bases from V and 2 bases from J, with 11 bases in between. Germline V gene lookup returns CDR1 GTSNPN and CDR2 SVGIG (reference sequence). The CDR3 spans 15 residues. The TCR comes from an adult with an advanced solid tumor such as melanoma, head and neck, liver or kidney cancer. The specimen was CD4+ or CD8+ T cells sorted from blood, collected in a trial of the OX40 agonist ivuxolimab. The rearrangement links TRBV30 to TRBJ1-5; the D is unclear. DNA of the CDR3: TGTGCCTGGAGTGTACGGGGTTGGGGCAATCAGCCCCAGCATTTT. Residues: CAWSVRGWGNQPQHF.